The rows below give T cell receptor beta chains drawn from one sample of a study of T cell responses to AZD1222 COVID-19 vaccine. This table comes from immunoSEQ multiplex PCR, and its TCRdb copy is limited to in-frame clones, with some not included. The sample lists around 84,000 clones; 80% to 90% were seen once. Sequencing was performed on peripheral blood, taken 28 days after the second AZD1222 dose. These TCRs come from an adult who received the AZD1222 COVID-19 vaccine. CDR3s include the opening cysteine and the closing phenylalanine or tryptophan. The order of the fields is clone size, J gene, CDR3 length, V gene, D gene, CDR3 DNA, CDR3 protein. A D gene is named only where the DNA matches it firmly. Clone sizes are given selectively: once, few, many, or a class where the clone is expanded.

- | TRBJ2-2 | 15 | TRBV7-2 | - | TGTGCCAGCAGCCAGGCCACAGCGAACACCGGGGAGCTGTTTTTT | CASSQATANTGELFF
- | TRBJ2-1 | 12 | TRBV5-4 | - | TGTGCCAGCAGCCGACTTTACAATGAGCAGTTCTTC | CASSRLYNEQFF
few | TRBJ1-5 | 16 | TRBV5-1 | - | TGCGCCAGCAGCTTGTACGTAGGGTATAGCAATCAGCCCCAGCATTTT | CASSLYVGYSNQPQHF
- | TRBJ2-1 | 16 | TRBV27 | TRBD2 | TGTGCCAGCAGTTTAACTAGCGGGGTGTTTAACAATGAGCAGTTCTTC | CASSLTSGVFNNEQFF
- | TRBJ1-1 | 14 | TRBV19 | - | TGTGCCAGTAGGGGGTCGAGCCCCTACACTGAAGCTTTCTTT | CASRGSSPYTEAFF
- | TRBJ2-2 | 12 | TRBV19 | - | TGTGCCAGTAGTATTTACACCGGGGAGCTGTTTTTT | CASSIYTGELFF
- | TRBJ1-1 | 14 | TRBV6-5 | - | TGTGCCAGCAGTCGGACGGCCTCGAACACTGAAGCTTTCTTT | CASSRTASNTEAFF
- | TRBJ1-4 | 14 | TRBV19 | - | TGTGCCAGTAGTATAGGAGGGGCGGATGAAAAACTGTTTTTT | CASSIGGADEKLFF
- | TRBJ1-6 | 16 | TRBV10-2 | - | TGCGCCAGCACCGCAGACAACCACGCTAATAATTCACCCCTCCACTTT | CASTADNHANNSPLHF
- | TRBJ1-1 | 13 | TRBV10-1 | - | TGCGCCAGCAGGCTAAAAATGAACACTGAAGCTTTCTTT | CASRLKMNTEAFF
once | TRBJ2-2 | 14 | TRBV9 | - | TGTGCCAGCAGCGGGGGACTCGAACACCGGGGAGCTGTTTTT | CASSGGLEHRGAVF
few | TRBJ1-4 | 12 | TRBV18 | - | TGTGCCAGCTCACCACAGGGGGAAAAACTGTTTTTT | CASSPQGEKLFF
- | TRBJ1-4 | 16 | TRBV7-9 | TRBD1 | TGTGCCAGCAGCCCAATCAGGGACAGGGGTAATGAAAAACTGTTTTTT | CASSPIRDRGNEKLFF
- | TRBJ1-6 | 19 | TRBV27 | TRBD1 | TGTGCCAGCAAGACGGTCTCTACAGGGGGCTACCTTCAAAATTCACCCCTCCACTTT | CASKTVSTGGYLQNSPLHF
- | TRBJ1-4 | 15 | TRBV5-4 | - | TGTGCCAGCAGCTTGGCGTGGGGACCTAATGAAAAACTGTTTTTT | CASSLAWGPNEKLFF
- | TRBJ2-5 | 15 | TRBV28 | TRBD1 | TGTGCCAGCAGTTTATGGACAGGGGGCGAAGAGACCCAGTACTTC | CASSLWTGGEETQYF
- | TRBJ2-1 | 16 | TRBV11-2 | TRBD2 | TGTGCCAGCAGCTTAGCTAGCGGGGGGGGCTACAATGAGCAGTTCTTC | CASSLASGGGYNEQFF
- | TRBJ2-5 | 15 | TRBV18 | TRBD2 | TGTGCCAGCTCACTCCTTCGGGGGGAACAAGAGACCCAGTACTTC | CASSLLRGEQETQYF
- | TRBJ2-3 | 16 | TRBV7-9 | - | TGTGCCAGCAGCTTAGAGGAGGGGCCAACCACAGATACGCAGTATTTT | CASSLEEGPTTDTQYF
- | TRBJ2-5 | 14 | TRBV25-1 | TRBD1 | TGTGCCAGCAGTAAGACAGGGATGGTCGAGACCCAGTACTTC | CASSKTGMVETQYF
- | TRBJ1-2 | 13 | TRBV9 | - | TGTGCCAGCAGCGTAGAAAGAGACAATGGCTACACCTTC | CASSVERDNGYTF
once | TRBJ1-2 | 13 | TRBV4-1 | - | TGCGCCAGCAGCCAAGATAACACCTATGGCTACACCTTC | CASSQDNTYGYTF
- | TRBJ1-5 | 14 | TRBV27 | - | TGTGCCAGCAGTTTGCCAGGGTCGGGTCAGCCCCAGCATTTT | CASSLPGSGQPQHF
- | TRBJ1-5 | 17 | TRBV2 | - | TGTGCCAGCAGTGAGCCTGTCTGGGCAGGGGTCCATCAGCCCCAGCATTTT | CASSEPVWAGVHQPQHF
- | TRBJ2-7 | 13 | TRBV6-6 | - | TGTGCCAGCATGAGAGGGAATCTCTACGAGCAGTACTTC | CASMRGNLYEQYF
few | TRBJ1-6 | 14 | TRBV5-5 | - | TGTGCCAGCAGCCCCTGGACCAAAAATTCACCCCTCCACTTT | CASSPWTKNSPLHF
- | TRBJ1-6 | 14 | TRBV4-2 | - | TGTGCCAGCAGCCAAGATAAGGCAGGGAGGACCCTCCACTTT | CASSQDKAGRTLHF
few | TRBJ2-2 | 13 | TRBV3-1/TRBV3-2 | - | TGTGCCAGCAGCCCGCGAATCACCGGGGAGCTGTTTTTT | CASSPRITGELFF
- | TRBJ2-1 | 15 | TRBV11-1 | - | TGTGCCAGCAGCTTAGAGGGGGGTATACGGAATGAGCAGTTCTTC | CASSLEGGIRNEQFF
once | TRBJ1-6 | 13 | TRBV2 | - | TGTGCCAGCAATGGGGGACGGAATTCACCCCTCCACTTT | CASNGGRNSPLHF
few | TRBJ1-4 | 20 | TRBV5-1 | TRBD1 | TGCGCCAGCAGCTTACACGGGACAGGGGAGGCCCTATCAACTAATGAAAAACTGTTTTTT | CASSLHGTGEALSTNEKLFF
- | TRBJ1-1 | 14 | TRBV11-2 | TRBD1 | TGTGCCAGCAGCTTAGTCCAGGGGGTCACTGAAGCTTTCTTT | CASSLVQGVTEAFF
- | TRBJ2-3 | 12 | TRBV10-2 | - | TGCGCCAGCCGACAGTTCACGGATACGCAGTATTTT | CASRQFTDTQYF
- | TRBJ1-4 | 17 | TRBV11-2 | - | TGTGCCAGCAGCCAGACCGGGACATCGAAGGGGAGTGAAAAACTGTTTTTT | CASSQTGTSKGSEKLFF
- | TRBJ1-5 | 17 | TRBV24-1 | TRBD1 | TGTGCCACCAGTGCATCCGGAGGACAGGGCAGCAATCAGCCCCAGCATTTT | CATSASGGQGSNQPQHF
- | TRBJ1-6 | 16 | TRBV7-8 | - | TGTGCCAGCAGCCCCCTCGTAATGTCCGGATTATCACCCCTCCACTTT | CASSPLVMSGLSPLHF